What follows is one T cell receptor beta chain and its context. No cognate antigen has been identified for it. Base qualities are missing; no much larger clone stands one base away. This sample was included in a study of blood T cells in healthy people across ages (dated by TCRdb to the mid-2010s). For context, the study as a whole: In model experiments, template switching captured about one uniquely barcoded TCR beta cDNA molecule for every two T cells. Two additional independent replicas of 1 million unique cDNA reads from the same blood draw were analyzed for two donors (one aged 18 to 29 and one aged 80 or older). Donors of different ages were randomly distributed across sequencing lanes to avoid experimental bias. Age-related changes in TCR beta repertoire diversity were measured in the study by deep sequencing normalized with unique cDNA molecular identifiers. The donors were split into four age groups: young (average 16 years), middle-aged (over 35), aged (roughly 68) and long-lived (roughly 80). Overall study results and their limits: Observed TCR beta diversity correlated strongly with the percentage of naive T cells measured by flow cytometry. As age increased, observed TCR beta diversity per million T cells dropped in a roughly linear way, and a significant reduction was already evident by age around 41. Because the CMV infection status of the donors was unknown, age-related changes in expanded clonotypes may potentially have been confounded. Conclusive comparison of naive and antigen-experienced compartments was prevented by the profiling of bulk unsorted PBMCs. Estimates of total diversity based on one million sequenced T cells were regarded as lower bounds and as underestimates. The long-lived group showed more naive CD4+ T cells, fewer expanded clones and increased TCR diversity than the aged group, suggesting age selection.

The donors were under 40 Caucasian individuals from Russia, aged 6 to 90 years, who were systemically healthy. Each donor gave 8 to 10 milliliters of peripheral blood, drawn into EDTA-treated Vacutainer tubes. Ficoll-Paque density-gradient centrifugation was used to isolate PBMCs, with at least 6 million obtained per sample. Total RNA was extracted from PBMCs with Trizol reagent, with at least 6 micrograms obtained per sample. The percentages of naive CD45RAhigh/CD27high T cells were determined by flow cytometry on a PBMC aliquot from every donor. From V the trimming removes 6 bases and from J it removes 8 bases, while the gene matches leave 16 bases of the junction unaccounted for. The cysteine opens and the phenylalanine closes a CDR3 of 17 amino acids. Only CDR3 DNA is held: 51 bases, read in frame from base 1. In the germline V gene, CDR1 corresponds to SGHVS and CDR2 to FQNEAQ. Receptor amplification or capture employed 5' RACE. Sequencing was carried out with an Illumina HiSeq 2500. The second PCR ran for about 6 to 12 cycles and used a J-beta primer mix along with a sample-barcoded 5' primer. A template-switch 5' adaptor carrying 12 random nucleotides introduced a unique molecular identifier onto each TCR beta cDNA molecule. At least 3 million CDR3-containing paired-end reads were obtained from each sample. First-strand cDNA synthesis was performed from all RNA using the Mint cDNA synthesis kit, with priming by a TRBC-specific oligonucleotide. Following uracil-DNA glycosylase treatment, a first 18-cycle PCR with universal primers M1SS and BC2_uni_R was performed on all cDNA. The published analysis was carried out like this. For normalization, 1 million high-quality reads, each with a distinct molecular identifier, were randomly selected from each sample. Reads sharing molecular identifiers were discarded rather than binned into consensus sequences. CDR3 identification, clonotype clustering and error correction used MiTCR with a Q25 quality threshold and the strictest error-elimination algorithm. A nonparametric unseen species model with Euler transformation was used to estimate lower-bound total TCR beta diversity. TCRdb took the public reads, trimmed them with fastp at Q25, ran MiXCR for clone calling and kept in-frame beta chains. Identical CDR3 proteins give one entry, which carries the most common genes and DNA. TCRdb's processing, not the authors', yielded these V and J calls. The sample table contains around 870,000 distinct CDR3 sequences; only one count was recorded for around 26% of them. The top ten hold roughly 17% of the sample.

This TCR came from a woman of 80 years or more in good health. The chain uses TRBV7-8 and TRBJ2-1; 10 middle bases align to TRBD2. The source material was blood. The CDR3 in this case is CASSTTEGLALCDEQFF. The DNA sequence is given as TGTGCCAGCAGTACCACTGAGGGACTAGCGTTGTGCGATGAGCAGTTCTTC.